This TCR beta chain derives from a study of blood T cell repertoires in COVID-19. The CDR3 has 17 residues. The trim removed 5 bases at V and 8 bases at J, leaving 14 bases unmatched. The V gene's germline CDR1 is KGHSH and CDR2 LQKENI. Libraries were prepared by immunoSEQ multiplex PCR; TCRdb keeps only in-frame clonotypes and omits some of them. Of 120,000 to 150,000 clones listed, around 81% are singletons. The sequencing input was peripheral blood. The sequence came from a human donor with acute or convalescent COVID-19. The donor label of this sample is uncertain. The chain links TRBV18 to TRBJ2-1, with 11 bases lining up with TRBD2. This CDR3 reads CASSSTGASGGRHEQFF. CDR3 nucleotides: TGTGCCAGCTCATCCACCGGGGCTAGCGGGGGGAGGCATGAGCAGTTCTTC.